The T cell receptor (beta chain) under discussion was sequenced for a study of OX40 agonist ivuxolimab in advanced cancers. Study findings and constraints: CD4+ and CD8+ T cells in blood underwent clonal expansion by week 6 at 0.1 to 3.0 mg/kg. In a subset of nonresponders, normalized T-cell clonal expansion was also low.

CDR1 is ENHRY and CDR2 is SYGVKD in the germline V gene. The length of the CDR3 is 14 residues. V shed 0 bases, J shed 10 bases, and the junction held 4 bases outside the gene matches. Regarding this clone: Its matching antigen is unknown.

Profiling relied on immunoSEQ multiplex PCR, and the TCRdb table lists in-frame clones only, not all of them. The sample contains approximately 74,000 clones, about 93% of which appear only once. Sequenced here: CD4+ or CD8+ T cells sorted from blood, sampled in a trial of the OX40 agonist ivuxolimab. The TCR originated in an adult with an advanced solid tumor such as melanoma, head and neck, liver or kidney cancer. J is TRBJ2-2 and V is TRBV10-3; 8 bases fit TRBD1. The chain's CDR3 is CAISESGQGQELFF. CDR3 DNA: TGTGCCATCAGTGAGTCAGGACAGGGCCAGGAGCTGTTTTTT.